The 16 T cell receptor beta chains below were found in one sample sequenced in a study of OX40 agonist ivuxolimab in advanced cancers. The receptor library was made with the immunoSEQ multiplex PCR assay. In TCRdb, the immuneACCESS table is reduced to in-frame sequences with V and J assigned. These tables do not hold every clone; where another copy was compared, an unresolved V gene accounts for under half, and the others remain unexplained. In this sample the table shows around 80,000 clones, roughly 87% of which occur a single time. The leading ten clones occupy roughly 3% of the sample. The specimen comprised CD4+ or CD8+ T cells sorted from blood, sampled in a trial of the OX40 agonist ivuxolimab. The receptors were gathered from an adult with an advanced solid tumor such as melanoma, head and neck, liver or kidney cancer.

V gene TRBV9 combines with J gene TRBJ2-2; a possible D gene is TRBD2 (6 bases). Trimming took 0 bases from V and 6 from J, leaving 15 bases between them. The CDR3 spans 16 residues. The V gene's germline CDR1 is SGDLS and CDR2 YYNGEE. In DNA, the CDR3 is TGTGCCAGCAGCGTAGGGGACTGGGAGGCACCCGGGGAGCTGTTTTTT. Its protein is CASSVGDWEAPGELFF.

CDR3 in amino acids: CASSRDPSYEQYF. CDR3 in DNA: TGTGCCAGCTCCCGGGACCCATCCTACGAGCAGTACTTC. V usage is TRBV6-1 and J usage is TRBJ2-7; tentatively, D is TRBD1 or TRBD2 (5 bases each). The CDR3 has 13 residues. Germline lookup yields CDR1 MNHNS and CDR2 SASEGT. V was trimmed by 8 bases and J by 1 base, leaving 12 bases between them.

The J gene is TRBJ1-1, the V gene TRBV7-3, with D possibly matching TRBD1 (6 bases). This CDR3 contains 13 residues. Trimming cost V 6 bases and J 10 bases, with 18 bases left between them. Germline V gene sequence: CDR1 SGHTA, CDR2 FQGTGA. CDR3 residues: CASRINSRGAAFF. CDR3 DNA: TGTGCCAGCAGGATAAACTCCAGGGGAGCAGCTTTCTTT.

The V call is TRBV7-2, the J call TRBJ2-7, with D possibly matching TRBD1 (6 bases). CDR1 is SGHTA and CDR2 is FQGNSA in the germline V gene. Trimming pared 4 bases from V and 0 bases from J, leaving 10 bases between. The CDR3 has 14 residues. As DNA, the CDR3 is TGTGCCAGCAGCTCAGGACAGTCCTCCTACGAGCAGTACTTC. Its translation: CASSSGQSSYEQYF.

The rearrangement links TRBV19 to TRBJ1-5; D is ambiguous. Germline values: CDR1 LNHDA, CDR2 SQIVND (reference sequence). Trimming took 3 bases from V and 7 from J, leaving 13 bases between them. The CDR3 is 14 amino acids. Here the CDR3 DNA reads TGTGCCAGTAGTATTCAGGAGGCGGGACAGCCCCAGCATTTT. It translates to CASSIQEAGQPQHF.

The J gene is TRBJ1-1, the V gene TRBV7-2; 7 nucleotides line up with TRBD1. Trimming cost V 5 bases and J 1 base; bases outside gene matches: 4. The V gene's germline CDR1 is SGHTA and CDR2 FQGNSA. This CDR3 is built from 14 residues. In DNA, the CDR3 is TGTGCCAGCAGCCCGGGACAGCGGAACACTGAAGCTTTCTTT. Encoded protein: CASSPGQRNTEAFF.

This rearrangement joins TRBV7-9 to TRBJ1-3; no reliable D call. The V end was cut by 3 bases, the J end by 0 bases, with 15 bases between. The CDR3 totals 17 residues. The germline V gene encodes CDR1 SEHNR and CDR2 FQNEAQ (reference sequence). In DNA, the CDR3 is TGTGCCAGCAGCTTCTGGGTAGGGTATAGCTCTGGAAACACCATATATTTT. Protein product: CASSFWVGYSSGNTIYF.

The V and J genes are TRBV11-3 and TRBJ2-3, with D possibly being TRBD2 (5 bases). Germline V gene lookup returns CDR1 SGHNT and CDR2 YENEEA. CDR3 length: 15 residues. V lost 7 bases and J 3 bases, leaving 17 bases between the germline ends. For the CDR3, the DNA is TGTGCCAGCAATCCCGGGCCGGGCGGGACAGATACGCAGTATTTT. It specifies CASNPGPGGTDTQYF.

V is TRBV18 and J is TRBJ1-5; no clear D gene. The germline V and J ends were trimmed by 3 bases and 2 bases, with 14 bases remaining between them. The CDR3 runs to 16 residues. In germline, CDR1 is KGHSH, CDR2 LQKENI. CDR3 amino acids: CASSPVPPQGNQPQHF. The CDR3 DNA is TGTGCCAGCTCACCGGTACCCCCCCAGGGCAATCAGCCCCAGCATTTT.

V usage is TRBV19 and J usage is TRBJ1-5; possible D gene TRBD1, 6 bases. V was trimmed by 7 bases and J by 7 bases, leaving 20 bases between them. The CDR3 length is 15 residues. Germline V gene lookup returns CDR1 LNHDA and CDR2 SQIVND (reference sequence). DNA for the CDR3: TGTGCCAGTAAAGGGGGACGGTTTCCTGGGCAGCCCCAGCATTTT. This gives the protein CASKGGRFPGQPQHF.

V and J are TRBV4-3 and TRBJ2-4; D possibly corresponds to TRBD1 (5 bases). The CDR3 is 14 amino acids. Germline V gives CDR1 LGHNA, CDR2 YSLEER. Trimming took 0 bases from V and 7 from J, leaving 10 bases between them. The CDR3 DNA sequence: TGCGCCAGCAGCCAAGATCAGGGAACCAACATTCAGTACTTC. The encoded protein is CASSQDQGTNIQYF.

The V and J genes are TRBV7-2 and TRBJ2-1; 11 bases line up with TRBD2. Germline lookup yields CDR1 SGHTA and CDR2 FQGNSA. The CDR3 covers 15 residues. J was trimmed by 4 bases and V by 4 bases; bases with no gene match: 3. The DNA for the CDR3 is TGTGCCAGCAGCTACACTAGCGGGGGTTACAATGAGCAGTTCTTC. Protein sequence: CASSYTSGGYNEQFF.

The chain is built from TRBV7-6 and TRBJ2-1; maybe TRBD2 (5 bases). Trimming took off 1 base at V and 8 bases at J, with 21 bases between the two ends. CDR3 size: 17 residues. Germline values: CDR1 SGHVS, CDR2 FNYEAQ. This CDR3 reads CASSLGRSPNPRDEQFF. Written as DNA, the CDR3 is TGTGCCAGCAGCTTAGGGAGGTCACCCAACCCCCGGGATGAGCAGTTCTTC.

This rearrangement joins TRBV14 to TRBJ2-5; D unresolved. With 1 base removed from V and 7 bases from J, the gap between germline ends came to 13 bases. The V gene's germline CDR1 is SGHDN and CDR2 FVKESK. The CDR3 length is 14 residues. The CDR3 reads CASSQGGVWGTQYF. CDR3 nucleotides: TGTGCCAGCAGCCAAGGGGGTGTTTGGGGGACCCAGTACTTC.

This clone showed up just a few times. The V and J genes are TRBV7-9 and TRBJ2-1; D ambiguous. V dropped 2 bases and J dropped 0 bases, with 8 bases sitting between them. Germline V gene sequence: CDR1 SEHNR, CDR2 FQNEAQ (reference sequence). CDR3 size: 15 residues. CDR3 DNA: TGTGCCAGCAGCTTATCAGGAACCTCCTACAATGAGCAGTTCTTC. Translating gives CASSLSGTSYNEQFF.

V is TRBV11-3 and J is TRBJ2-3; 12 nucleotides match TRBD2. The germline gives CDR1 SGHNT, CDR2 YENEEA. V dropped 2 bases and J dropped 1; count of bases not matched to a gene: 7. The CDR3 has 18 amino acids. The CDR3 sequence is CASSLRLAGGLGTDTQYF. CDR3 in DNA: TGTGCCAGCAGCTTAAGGCTAGCGGGAGGGTTGGGCACAGATACGCAGTATTTT.